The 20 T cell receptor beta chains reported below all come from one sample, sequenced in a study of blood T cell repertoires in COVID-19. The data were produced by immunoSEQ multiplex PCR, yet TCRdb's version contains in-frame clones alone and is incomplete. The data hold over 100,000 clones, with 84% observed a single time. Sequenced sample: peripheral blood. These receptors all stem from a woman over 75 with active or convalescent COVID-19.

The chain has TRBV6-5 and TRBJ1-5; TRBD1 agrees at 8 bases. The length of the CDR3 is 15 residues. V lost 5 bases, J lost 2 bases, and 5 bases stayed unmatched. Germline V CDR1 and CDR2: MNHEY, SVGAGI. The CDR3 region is CASSKLQGGNQPQHF. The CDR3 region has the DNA TGTGCCAGCAGTAAACTACAGGGGGGCAATCAGCCCCAGCATTTT.

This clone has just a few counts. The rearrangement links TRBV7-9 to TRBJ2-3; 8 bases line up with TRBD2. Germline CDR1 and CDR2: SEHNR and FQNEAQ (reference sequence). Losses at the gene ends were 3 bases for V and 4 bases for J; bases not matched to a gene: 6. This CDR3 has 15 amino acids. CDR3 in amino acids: CASSFGGRSADTQYF. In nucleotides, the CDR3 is TGTGCCAGCAGCTTTGGCGGGAGGTCCGCAGATACGCAGTATTTT.

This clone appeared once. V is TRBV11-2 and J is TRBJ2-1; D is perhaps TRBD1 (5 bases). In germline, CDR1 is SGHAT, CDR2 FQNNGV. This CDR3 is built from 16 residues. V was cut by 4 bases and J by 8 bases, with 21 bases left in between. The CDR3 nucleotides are TGTGCCAGCAGCTCCGCCCTTGGTCTCTGGGGCGATGAGCAGTTCTTC. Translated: CASSSALGLWGDEQFF.

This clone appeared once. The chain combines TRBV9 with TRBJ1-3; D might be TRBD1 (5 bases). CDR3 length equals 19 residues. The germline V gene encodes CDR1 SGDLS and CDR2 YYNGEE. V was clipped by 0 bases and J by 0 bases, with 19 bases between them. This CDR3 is CASSVDLGGTGYSGNTIYF. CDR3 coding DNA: TGTGCCAGCAGCGTAGATTTGGGGGGAACTGGTTACTCTGGAAACACCATATATTTT.

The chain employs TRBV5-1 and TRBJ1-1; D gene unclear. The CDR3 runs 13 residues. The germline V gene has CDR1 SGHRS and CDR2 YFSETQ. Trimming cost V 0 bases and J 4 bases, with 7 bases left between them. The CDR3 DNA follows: TGCGCCAGCAGCTTGGACGGAGTCACTGAAGCTTTCTTT. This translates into CASSLDGVTEAFF.

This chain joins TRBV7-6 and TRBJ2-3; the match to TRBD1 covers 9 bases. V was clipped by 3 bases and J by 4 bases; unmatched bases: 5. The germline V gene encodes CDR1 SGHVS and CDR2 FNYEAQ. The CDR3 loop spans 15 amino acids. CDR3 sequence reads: CASSLGQGLSDTQYF. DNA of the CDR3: TGTGCCAGCAGCTTGGGACAGGGTTTATCAGATACGCAGTATTTT.

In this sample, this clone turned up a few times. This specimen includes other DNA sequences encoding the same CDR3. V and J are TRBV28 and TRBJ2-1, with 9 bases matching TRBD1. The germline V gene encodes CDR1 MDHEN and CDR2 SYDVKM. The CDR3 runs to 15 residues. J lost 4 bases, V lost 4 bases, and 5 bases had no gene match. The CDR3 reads CASSSTGGAYNEQFF. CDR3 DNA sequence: TGTGCCAGCAGTTCAACAGGGGGCGCGTACAATGAGCAGTTCTTC.

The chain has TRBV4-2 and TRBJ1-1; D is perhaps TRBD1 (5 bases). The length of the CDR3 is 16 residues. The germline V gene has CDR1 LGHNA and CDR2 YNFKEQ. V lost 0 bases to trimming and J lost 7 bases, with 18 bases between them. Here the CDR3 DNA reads TGTGCCAGCAGCCAAGATAAGTTAGGGGAACTGAGTGAAGCTTTCTTT. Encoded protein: CASSQDKLGELSEAFF.

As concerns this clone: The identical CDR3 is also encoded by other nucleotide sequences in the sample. The CDR3 region has the DNA TGTGCCAGCAGCTTATCAGGTCAAGAGACCCAGTACTTC. Translation gives CASSLSGQETQYF. The J gene is TRBJ2-5, the V gene TRBV7-3; D not resolved. CDR3 size: 13 residues. The V and J ends lost 2 bases and 2 bases respectively, with 6 bases between them. Germline V lookup: CDR1 SGHTA, CDR2 FQGTGA.

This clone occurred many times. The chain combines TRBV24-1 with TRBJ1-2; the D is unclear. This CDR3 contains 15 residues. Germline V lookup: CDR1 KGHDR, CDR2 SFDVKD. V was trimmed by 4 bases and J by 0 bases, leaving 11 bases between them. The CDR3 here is CATSEDDTANYGYTF. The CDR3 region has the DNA TGTGCCACCAGTGAGGATGACACGGCTAACTATGGCTACACCTTC.

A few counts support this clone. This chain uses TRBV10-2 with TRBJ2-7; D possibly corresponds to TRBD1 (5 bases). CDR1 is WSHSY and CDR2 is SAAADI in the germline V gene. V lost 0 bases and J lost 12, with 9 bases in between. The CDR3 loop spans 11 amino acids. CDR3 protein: CASSESDKPYF. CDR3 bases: TGCGCCAGCAGTGAGTCGGACAAACCGTACTTC.

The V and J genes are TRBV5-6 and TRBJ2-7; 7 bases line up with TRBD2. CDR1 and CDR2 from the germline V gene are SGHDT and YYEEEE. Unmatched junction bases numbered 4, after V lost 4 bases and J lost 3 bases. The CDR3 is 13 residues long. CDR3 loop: CASSPGTIYEQYF. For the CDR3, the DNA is TGTGCCAGCAGCCCCGGGACTATCTACGAGCAGTACTTC.

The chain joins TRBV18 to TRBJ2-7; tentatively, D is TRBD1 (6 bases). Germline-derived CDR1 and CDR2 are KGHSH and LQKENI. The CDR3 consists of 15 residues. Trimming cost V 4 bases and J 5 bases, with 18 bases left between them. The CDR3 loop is CASSRAPRGPHEQYF. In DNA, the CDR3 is TGTGCCAGCTCACGAGCGCCCAGGGGTCCCCACGAGCAGTACTTC.

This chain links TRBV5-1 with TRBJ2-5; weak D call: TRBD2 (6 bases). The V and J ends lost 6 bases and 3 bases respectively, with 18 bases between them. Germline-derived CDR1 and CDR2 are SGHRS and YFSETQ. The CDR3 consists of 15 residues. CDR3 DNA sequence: TGCGCCAGCAATAGTTACCAGACTAGAGAAGAGACCCAGTACTTC. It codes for CASNSYQTREETQYF. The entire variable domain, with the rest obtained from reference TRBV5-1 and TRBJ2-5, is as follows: KAGVTQTPRYLIKTRGQQVTLSCSPISGHRSVSWYQQTPGQGLQFLFEYFSETQRNKGNFPGRFSGRQFSNSRSEMNVSTLELGDSALYLCASNSYQTREETQYFGPGTRLLVL.

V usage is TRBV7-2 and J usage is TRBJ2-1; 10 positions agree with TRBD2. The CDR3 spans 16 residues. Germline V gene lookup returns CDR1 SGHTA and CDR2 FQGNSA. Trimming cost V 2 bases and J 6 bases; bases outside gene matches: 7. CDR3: CASSLSPSGSSNEQFF. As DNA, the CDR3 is TGTGCCAGCAGCTTATCCCCTAGCGGGAGCTCCAATGAGCAGTTCTTC.

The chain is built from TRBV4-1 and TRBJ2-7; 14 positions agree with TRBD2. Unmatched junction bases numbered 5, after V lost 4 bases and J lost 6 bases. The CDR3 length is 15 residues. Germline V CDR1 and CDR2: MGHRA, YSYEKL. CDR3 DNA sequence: TGCGCCAGCAGCCGACTAGCGGGAGGGCCGCCCGAGCAGTACTTC. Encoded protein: CASSRLAGGPPEQYF.

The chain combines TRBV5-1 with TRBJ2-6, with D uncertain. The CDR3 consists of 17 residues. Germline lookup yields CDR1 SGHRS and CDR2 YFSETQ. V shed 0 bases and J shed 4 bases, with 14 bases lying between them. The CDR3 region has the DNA TGCGCCAGCAGCTTGGCCGGTACCAACGCGGGGGCCAACGTCCTGACTTTC. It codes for CASSLAGTNAGANVLTF.

The CDR3 spells CASSYPGQGQFF. CDR3 coding DNA: TGTGCCAGCAGTTACCCCGGACAAGGGCAGTTCTTC. This chain connects TRBV6-5 to TRBJ2-1, with a weak D call TRBD1 (5 bases). V was shortened by 2 bases and J by 12 bases, with 11 bases between the two germline ends. Germline loops: CDR1 MNHEY, CDR2 SVGAGI. This CDR3 region has 12 residues.

The CDR3 sequence is CASYSLGASGTTNEQFF. Written as DNA, the CDR3 is TGTGCCAGCTACAGTTTAGGAGCTAGCGGGACCACCAATGAGCAGTTCTTC. The chain combines TRBV28 with TRBJ2-1, with 9 bases that match TRBD2. The junction had 17 bases not matched to a gene; V was cut back by 8 bases and J by 6 bases. This CDR3 is 17 amino acids long. Germline V gene sequence: CDR1 MDHEN, CDR2 SYDVKM.

CDR3 amino acids: CASSPDRGSSPLHF. CDR3 sequence (DNA): TGTGCCAGCAGCCCGGACAGGGGGTCTTCACCCCTCCACTTT. V usage is TRBV5-4 and J usage is TRBJ1-6; 10 nucleotides line up with TRBD1. The length of the CDR3 is 14 residues. Germline V gene data show CDR1 as SGHNT and CDR2 as YYREEE (reference sequence). J lost 9 bases, V lost 4 bases, and 4 bases had no gene match.